These T cell receptor beta chains were read from a single sample in a study of control samples from healthy donors and cancer patients. The data were produced by immunoSEQ multiplex PCR, yet TCRdb's version contains in-frame clones alone and is incomplete. Of about 160,000 clones detected, roughly 95% appear once; the ten largest clones hold approximately 1%. The material sequenced was blood. The receptors here all came from a woman under 40 in good health. The CDR3 runs from the conserved cysteine through the conserved F or W.

v_call: TRBV29-1; j_call: TRBJ1-2; cdr3_aa: CSVGRSTSQGRGYTF
v_call: TRBV6-1; j_call: TRBJ2-3; cdr3_aa: CASSDGGPRTDTQYF
v_call: TRBV19; j_call: TRBJ1-1; cdr3_aa: CASSISELNTEAFF
v_call: TRBV24-1; j_call: TRBJ1-5; cdr3_aa: CATSERNSNQPQHF
v_call: TRBV11-2; j_call: TRBJ1-4; cdr3_aa: CASTAVPNEKLFF
v_call: TRBV7-9; j_call: TRBJ1-1; cdr3_aa: CASSLDRGNTEAFF
v_call: TRBV5-6; j_call: TRBJ1-5; cdr3_aa: CASSLAGTSNQPQHF
v_call: TRBV28; j_call: TRBJ2-7; cdr3_aa: CASSPRGWYEQYF
v_call: TRBV28; j_call: TRBJ1-2; cdr3_aa: CASSLGGYYGYTF
v_call: TRBV2; j_call: TRBJ1-2; cdr3_aa: CASSRGGAFYGYTF
v_call: TRBV5-4; j_call: TRBJ2-5; cdr3_aa: CASSLPQSQETQYF
v_call: TRBV6-1; j_call: TRBJ2-6; cdr3_aa: CASSDRQGASGANVLTF
v_call: TRBV10-1; j_call: TRBJ1-1; cdr3_aa: CASSDSTGGLTEAFF
v_call: TRBV6-5; j_call: TRBJ2-5; cdr3_aa: CASRLTQDLQETQYF
v_call: TRBV3-1/TRBV3-2; j_call: TRBJ2-3; cdr3_aa: CASSRRYGTSGSTSTDTQYF
v_call: TRBV10-3; j_call: TRBJ1-5; cdr3_aa: CAISGGYGDNQPQHF
v_call: TRBV3-1/TRBV3-2; j_call: TRBJ1-6; cdr3_aa: CASSQGGEGTRNSPLHF
v_call: TRBV27; j_call: TRBJ2-4; cdr3_aa: CASSSVTSGRLAKNIQYF
v_call: TRBV11-2; j_call: TRBJ1-2; cdr3_aa: CASSLGGSVYGYTF
v_call: TRBV12-3/TRBV12-4; j_call: TRBJ2-5; cdr3_aa: CASTPRVQETQYF
v_call: TRBV6-1; j_call: TRBJ1-2; cdr3_aa: CASSVGTTVGNYGYTF
v_call: TRBV2; j_call: TRBJ1-5; cdr3_aa: CASMEGQGNRDSQPQHF
v_call: TRBV4-1; j_call: TRBJ2-7; cdr3_aa: CASSQLTAYEQYF
v_call: TRBV5-5; j_call: TRBJ1-5; cdr3_aa: CASSFLPGQGAQPQHF
v_call: TRBV27; j_call: TRBJ1-5; cdr3_aa: CASSLGSNQPQHF
v_call: TRBV2; j_call: TRBJ2-7; cdr3_aa: CASSPNPRACEQYF
v_call: TRBV6-2/TRBV6-3; j_call: TRBJ1-4; cdr3_aa: CASSYSTAANEKLFF
v_call: TRBV30; j_call: TRBJ2-7; cdr3_aa: CAWGQTYEQYF
v_call: TRBV7-9; j_call: TRBJ2-3; cdr3_aa: CASSWGRDTQYF
v_call: TRBV27; j_call: TRBJ2-7; cdr3_aa: CASSLMGVPSYEQYF
v_call: TRBV4-1; j_call: TRBJ2-1; cdr3_aa: CASSQDSRGGHTYNEQFF
v_call: TRBV18; j_call: TRBJ1-2; cdr3_aa: CASSRGQDSNYGYTF
v_call: TRBV19; j_call: TRBJ2-4; cdr3_aa: CASSIGRQGADIQYF
v_call: TRBV14; j_call: TRBJ2-1; cdr3_aa: CASSQADSYNEQFF
v_call: TRBV10-2; j_call: TRBJ2-7; cdr3_aa: CASGPGTDYEQYF
v_call: TRBV2; j_call: TRBJ1-6; cdr3_aa: CASRLLESPNSPLHF
v_call: TRBV29-1; j_call: TRBJ2-5; cdr3_aa: CSVEYTVTGTQYF
v_call: TRBV5-5; j_call: TRBJ2-1; cdr3_aa: CASSLRTSHEQFF
v_call: TRBV5-1; j_call: TRBJ1-2; cdr3_aa: CASTGDWNYGYTF
v_call: TRBV6-2/TRBV6-3; j_call: TRBJ1-5; cdr3_aa: CASSYYSPGYSNQPQHF
v_call: TRBV27; j_call: TRBJ2-1; cdr3_aa: CASSLLGQGNNEQFF
v_call: TRBV15; j_call: TRBJ2-7; cdr3_aa: CATSRERTGLYEQYF
v_call: TRBV24-1; j_call: TRBJ2-3; cdr3_aa: CATSDLRESDTQYF
v_call: TRBV28; j_call: TRBJ1-4; cdr3_aa: CASSLRQGHEKLFF
v_call: TRBV4-1; j_call: TRBJ2-1; cdr3_aa: CASSPLAMERRSLEQFF
v_call: TRBV9; j_call: TRBJ2-1; cdr3_aa: CASTSSASSYNEQFF
v_call: TRBV30; j_call: TRBJ2-7; cdr3_aa: CAWGFPPAYEQYF
v_call: TRBV5-1; j_call: TRBJ2-2; cdr3_aa: CASSLGLGERLFF